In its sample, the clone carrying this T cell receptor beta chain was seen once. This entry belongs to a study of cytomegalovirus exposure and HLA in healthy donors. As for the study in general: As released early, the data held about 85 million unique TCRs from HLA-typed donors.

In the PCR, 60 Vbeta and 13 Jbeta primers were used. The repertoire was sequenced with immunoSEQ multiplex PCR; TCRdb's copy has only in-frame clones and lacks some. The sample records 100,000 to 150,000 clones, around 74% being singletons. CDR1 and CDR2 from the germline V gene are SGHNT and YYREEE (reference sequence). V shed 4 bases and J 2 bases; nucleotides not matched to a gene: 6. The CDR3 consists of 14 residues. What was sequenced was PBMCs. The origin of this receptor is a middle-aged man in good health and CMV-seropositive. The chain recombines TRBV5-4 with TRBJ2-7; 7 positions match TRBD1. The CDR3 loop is CASSAYRGTYEQYF. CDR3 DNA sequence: TGTGCCAGCAGCGCATACAGGGGCACCTACGAGCAGTACTTC.